This T cell receptor beta chain was captured in a study of metastatic and nonmetastatic thyroid tumors. Study background: Repertoires of blood and of tissue (tumor or nodule) from malignant and benign thyroid patients were compared.

This clone was found many times. This CDR3 comprises 15 residues. Between the trimmed V and J ends, which lost 1 base and 3 bases, there was a span of 10 bases. Looked up from germline, CDR1 is LGHNT and CDR2 is FRNRAP. Every patient was untreated before thyroid surgery. Methods used by the authors: Built for papillary thyroid cancer, a distant-metastasis classifier drew on CDR3 differences across clinicopathological groups. TCRdb redid the clone calls on the PCR reads using MiXCR. These V and J calls rely on TCRdb rather than the paper's analysis. The repertoire includes about 85,000 clones, roughly 8.6% of them detected once, and 8.8% sits in the top ten.

The chain carries TRBV12-5 and TRBJ2-4; D is perhaps TRBD1 (6 bases). Input material: blood. This TCR derives from a female donor with papillary thyroid cancer or a benign thyroid nodule (not recorded which). Some clones in this sample may be carry-over from other donors' samples. The CDR3 spells CASGLGQADKNIQYF. The CDR3 DNA reads as TGTGCTAGTGGTTTGGGACAGGCCGACAAAAACATTCAGTACTTC.